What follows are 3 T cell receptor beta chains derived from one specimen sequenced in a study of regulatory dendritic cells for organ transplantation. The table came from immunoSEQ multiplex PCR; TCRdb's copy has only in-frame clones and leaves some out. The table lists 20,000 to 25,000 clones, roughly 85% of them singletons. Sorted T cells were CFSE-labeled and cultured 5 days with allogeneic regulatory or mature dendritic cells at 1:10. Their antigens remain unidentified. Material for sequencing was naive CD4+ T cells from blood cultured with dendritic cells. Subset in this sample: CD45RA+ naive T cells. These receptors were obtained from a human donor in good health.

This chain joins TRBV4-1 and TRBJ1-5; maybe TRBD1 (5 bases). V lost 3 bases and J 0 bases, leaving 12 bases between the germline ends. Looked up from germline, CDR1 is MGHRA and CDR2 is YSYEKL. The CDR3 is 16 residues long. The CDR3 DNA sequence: TGCGCCAGCAGCCATTTAGGGGATCCTAGCAATCAGCCCCAGCATTTT. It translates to CASSHLGDPSNQPQHF.

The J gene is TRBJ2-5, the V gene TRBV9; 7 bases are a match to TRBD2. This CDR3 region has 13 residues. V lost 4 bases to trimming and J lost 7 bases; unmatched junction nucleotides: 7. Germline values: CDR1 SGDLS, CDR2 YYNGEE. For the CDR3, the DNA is TGTGCCAGCAGCCCATTAGCGGGTCCGACCCAGTACTTC. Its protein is CASSPLAGPTQYF.

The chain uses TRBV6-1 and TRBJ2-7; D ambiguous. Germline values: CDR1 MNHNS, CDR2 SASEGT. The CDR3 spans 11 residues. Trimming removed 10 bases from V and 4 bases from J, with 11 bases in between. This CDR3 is CAIHGFYEQYF. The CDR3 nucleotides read TGTGCCATACACGGGTTTTACGAGCAGTACTTC.